This T cell receptor beta chain emerged from a study of blood T cell repertoires in COVID-19. Across the study: Some COVID-19 samples were acute and others convalescent; all came from the United States, Italy and Spain.

This table comes from immunoSEQ multiplex PCR, and its TCRdb copy is limited to in-frame clones, with some not included. The sample has under 150,000 clones, over 70% seen once; the top ten hold over 15%. Germline V lookup: CDR1 SGHRS, CDR2 YFSETQ. V was pared by 3 bases and J by 9 bases, with 11 bases of the junction left unmatched. CDR3 length: 16 amino acids. The TCR comes from a man aged 80 or over with acute or convalescent COVID-19. The material sequenced was peripheral blood. The chain links TRBV5-1 to TRBJ2-1; 11 nucleotides line up with TRBD2. The CDR3 sequence is CASSSPIAGGLVEQFF. DNA of the CDR3: TGCGCCAGCAGCTCTCCTATAGCGGGGGGGCTTGTTGAGCAGTTCTTC.